These T cell receptor beta chains were read from a single sample in a study of T cells in Graves' hyperthyroidism and ophthalmopathy. TCRdb reprocessed the multiplex PCR reads with MiXCR, giving one entry per CDR3 protein. The repertoire holds around 380,000 distinct CDR3 sequences, with less than 15% as singletons. Sequences were obtained from blood. Receptors were obtained from a man younger than 40 with Graves' hyperthyroidism that later progressed to Graves' ophthalmopathy. Both conserved end residues are part of each CDR3. D genes are given only for firm matches. Where a row states a size, it is once, few, many or the class of an expanded clone; other rows omit it.

clone_size	j_call	v_call	d_call	cdr3_aa
NA	TRBJ1-4	TRBV15	NA	CATSRVPIDEKLFF
many	TRBJ2-7	TRBV12-3/TRBV12-4	TRBD1	CASSLEGTGGTYEQYF
many	TRBJ1-1	TRBV20-1	TRBD1	CSARAGRGLPNTEAFF
many	TRBJ2-7	TRBV28	NA	CASKNGVVYEQYF
many	TRBJ2-3	TRBV3-1	NA	CASSPLLVGTDTQYF
NA	TRBJ1-5	TRBV9	NA	CASSPGIAQPQHF
NA	TRBJ2-1	TRBV10-3	NA	CAIREFDSNNEQFF
many	TRBJ1-3	TRBV2	NA	CASSDETYTGNTIYF
many	TRBJ2-1	TRBV7-9	TRBD1	CASSLAQGASNEQFF
many	TRBJ1-5	TRBV7-8	NA	CASSLGTRNSNQPQHF
many	TRBJ2-3	TRBV7-2	NA	CASSLVGGGVRDTQYF
many	TRBJ1-2	TRBV11-2	TRBD1	CASRPPTGLYYGYTF
many	TRBJ1-4	TRBV7-2	NA	CASSPQATNEKLFF
many	TRBJ1-1	TRBV5-1	NA	CASTDNSPVAFF
many	TRBJ2-1	TRBV12-3/TRBV12-4	NA	CASSLARKNEQFF
NA	TRBJ1-1	TRBV5-4	NA	CASSPGGVLFETEAFF
few	TRBJ2-1	TRBV20-1	TRBD2	CSASSGTSGGYEQFF
few	TRBJ2-3	TRBV27	NA	CASTPSAGRTRYF
NA	TRBJ2-3	TRBV10-3	TRBD1	CAISETGGTDTQYF
NA	TRBJ1-1	TRBV9	NA	CASSVGWGGEAFF
NA	TRBJ1-4	TRBV7-6	TRBD1	CASTTGTGVFGNEKLFF
NA	TRBJ2-3	TRBV12-3/TRBV12-4	TRBD2	CASSRERGGWADTQYF
NA	TRBJ1-1	TRBV18	NA	CASSPPAGEGTFF
many	TRBJ1-4	TRBV28	NA	CASSQPSETALEEKLFF
many	TRBJ2-7	TRBV28	NA	CASSEGLREQYF
NA	TRBJ1-3	TRBV15	NA	CATSRASLGTAGNTIYF
NA	TRBJ1-3	TRBV7-9	NA	CASTVLRENRALGTIYF
NA	TRBJ1-5	TRBV4-1	NA	CASSQAMGPQHF
many	TRBJ2-2	TRBV28	TRBD1	CASSSGTGNTGELFF
NA	TRBJ1-5	TRBV7-9	NA	CASTIRQLNQPQHF
many	TRBJ1-1	TRBV6-1	NA	CASSPIWANTEAFF
many	TRBJ2-5	TRBV20-1	TRBD2	CSARDWTSGGQETQYF
many	TRBJ2-2	TRBV5-1	TRBD2	CASSPRLAGYTGELFF
NA	TRBJ1-2	TRBV11-2	NA	CASSSLRVRGYGYTF
few	TRBJ2-7	TRBV7-9	NA	CASSQQGGSYEQYF
NA	TRBJ2-7	TRBV19	NA	CASSFPMREQYF
NA	TRBJ2-3	TRBV6-1	TRBD1	CASRPGTAASTDTQYF
many	TRBJ1-1	TRBV5-8	NA	CAGARTVNTEAFF
many	TRBJ1-5	TRBV24-1	NA	CATSHRDSNQPQHF
NA	TRBJ2-2	TRBV6-1	NA	CASRRDIGELFF
few	TRBJ1-2	TRBV5-1	TRBD1	CASSGTGFYGYTF
many	TRBJ2-3	TRBV11-1	NA	CASSTRQEMSTDTQYF
NA	TRBJ2-3	TRBV7-7	NA	CASSLAEASTDTQYF
NA	TRBJ2-5	TRBV30	TRBD1	CAWSRGQGMGYF
few	TRBJ2-4	TRBV28	TRBD2	CASSPAGGKNIQYF
few	TRBJ2-7	TRBV11-2	TRBD1	CASSFSGTDYEQYF
few	TRBJ2-5	TRBV10-3	TRBD1	CAISGTGTEETQYF
many	TRBJ1-1	TRBV10-3	NA	CAISAGDTEAFF
few	TRBJ2-1	TRBV7-3	NA	CASSSGVKGKDNEQFF